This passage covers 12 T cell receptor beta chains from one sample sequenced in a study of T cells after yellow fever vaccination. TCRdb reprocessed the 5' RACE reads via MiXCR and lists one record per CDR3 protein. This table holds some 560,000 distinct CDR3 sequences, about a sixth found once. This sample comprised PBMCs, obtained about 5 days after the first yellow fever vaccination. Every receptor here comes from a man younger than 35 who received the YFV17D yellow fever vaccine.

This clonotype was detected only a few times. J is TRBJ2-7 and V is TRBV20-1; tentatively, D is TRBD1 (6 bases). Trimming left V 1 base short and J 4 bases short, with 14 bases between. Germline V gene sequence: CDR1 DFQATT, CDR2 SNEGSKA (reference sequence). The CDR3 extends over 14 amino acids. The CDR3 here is CSARGGPTGYEQYF. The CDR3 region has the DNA TGCAGTGCTAGAGGAGGGCCCACAGGGTACGAGCAGTACTTC.

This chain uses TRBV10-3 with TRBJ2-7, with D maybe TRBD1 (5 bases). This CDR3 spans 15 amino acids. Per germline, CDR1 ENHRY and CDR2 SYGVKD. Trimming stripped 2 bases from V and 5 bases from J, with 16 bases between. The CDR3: CAISEPHKGPNEQYF. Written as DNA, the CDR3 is TGTGCCATCAGTGAGCCCCATAAGGGGCCAAACGAGCAGTACTTC.

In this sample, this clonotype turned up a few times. The CDR3 bases are TGTGCCAGCAGTCAAACGTACAGGGACCGCACAGATACGCAGTATTTT. It codes for CASSQTYRDRTDTQYF. This chain joins TRBV6-1 and TRBJ2-3; maybe TRBD1 (6 bases). Germline V gives CDR1 MNHNS, CDR2 SASEGT. Trimming took 5 bases from V and 1 from J, leaving 16 bases between them. The CDR3 extends over 16 amino acids.

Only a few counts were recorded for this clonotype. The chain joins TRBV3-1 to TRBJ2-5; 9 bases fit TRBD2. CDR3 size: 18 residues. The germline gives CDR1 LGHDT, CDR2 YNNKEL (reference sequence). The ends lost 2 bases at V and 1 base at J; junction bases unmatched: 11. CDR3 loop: CASSQFSGGSPTQETQYF. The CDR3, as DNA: TGTGCCAGCAGCCAATTCAGCGGGGGGTCCCCGACCCAAGAGACCCAGTACTTC.

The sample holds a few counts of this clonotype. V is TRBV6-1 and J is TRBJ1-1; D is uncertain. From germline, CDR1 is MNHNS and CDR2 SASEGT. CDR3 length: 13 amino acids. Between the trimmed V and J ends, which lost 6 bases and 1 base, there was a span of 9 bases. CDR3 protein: CASSGGQNTEAFF. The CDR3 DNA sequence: TGTGCCAGCAGCGGAGGCCAGAACACTGAAGCTTTCTTT.

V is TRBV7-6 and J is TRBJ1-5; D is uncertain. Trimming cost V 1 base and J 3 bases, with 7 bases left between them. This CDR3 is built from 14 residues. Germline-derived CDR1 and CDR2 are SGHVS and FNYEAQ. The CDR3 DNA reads TGTGCCAGCAGCTTAGAGGGATACAATCAGCCCCAGCATTTT. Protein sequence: CASSLEGYNQPQHF.

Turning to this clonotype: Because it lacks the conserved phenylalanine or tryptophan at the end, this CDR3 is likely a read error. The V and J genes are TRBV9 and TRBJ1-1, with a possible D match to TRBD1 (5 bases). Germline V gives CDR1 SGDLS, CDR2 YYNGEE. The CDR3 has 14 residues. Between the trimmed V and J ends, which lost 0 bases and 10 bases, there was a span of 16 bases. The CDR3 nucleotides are TGTGCCAGCAGCGTAGGGGGGGTCGCCGGCGGAGCTTTCTAT. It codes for CASSVGGVAGGAFY.

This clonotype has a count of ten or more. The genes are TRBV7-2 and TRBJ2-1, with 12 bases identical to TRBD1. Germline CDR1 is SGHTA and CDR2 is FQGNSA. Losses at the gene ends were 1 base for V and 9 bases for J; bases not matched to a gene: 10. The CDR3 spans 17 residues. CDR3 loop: CASSLGGPGQGASEQFF. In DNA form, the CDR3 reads TGTGCCAGCAGCTTAGGGGGCCCGGGACAGGGGGCGAGTGAGCAGTTCTTC.

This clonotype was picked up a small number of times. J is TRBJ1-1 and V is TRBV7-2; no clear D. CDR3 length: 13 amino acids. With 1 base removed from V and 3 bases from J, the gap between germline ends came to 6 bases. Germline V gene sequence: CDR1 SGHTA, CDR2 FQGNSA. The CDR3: CASSLVWDTEAFF. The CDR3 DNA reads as TGTGCCAGCAGCTTAGTCTGGGACACTGAAGCTTTCTTT.

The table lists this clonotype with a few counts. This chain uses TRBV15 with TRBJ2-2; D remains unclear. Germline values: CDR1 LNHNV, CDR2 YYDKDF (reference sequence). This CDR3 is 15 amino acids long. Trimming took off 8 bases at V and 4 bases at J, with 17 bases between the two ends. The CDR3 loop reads CATRVEASGTGELFF. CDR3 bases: TGTGCCACCCGAGTCGAGGCATCGGGCACCGGGGAGCTGTTTTTT.

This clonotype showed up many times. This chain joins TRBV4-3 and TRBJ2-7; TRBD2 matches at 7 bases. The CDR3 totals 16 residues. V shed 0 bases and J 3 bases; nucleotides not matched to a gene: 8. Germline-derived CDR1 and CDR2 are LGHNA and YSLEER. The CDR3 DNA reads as TGCGCCAGCAGCCAAGATGGGGGGGAGGGCCTCTACGAGCAGTACGTC. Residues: CASSQDGGEGLYEQYV.

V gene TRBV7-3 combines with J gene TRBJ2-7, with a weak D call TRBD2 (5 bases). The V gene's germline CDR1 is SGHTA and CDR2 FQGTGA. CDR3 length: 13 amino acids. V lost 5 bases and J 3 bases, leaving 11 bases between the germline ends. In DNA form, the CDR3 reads TGTGCCAGCAGCCAGGACTTCTTCTACGAGCAGTACGTC. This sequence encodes CASSQDFFYEQYV.